The source of this T cell receptor (beta chain) is a study of T cell responses to AZD1222 COVID-19 vaccine. Study-level findings and limits: Spike was spanned by vaccine-associated CD4 TCRs, with dominance at 160-218 and 743-854. When two AZD1222 doses had been given, Spike-specific TCR breadth and depth rose.

Sequencing used immunoSEQ multiplex PCR; TCRdb keeps in-frame clones, though not all of them. The sample has about 120,000 clones, just over 90% seen once. Germline CDR1 and CDR2: SGHRS and YFSETQ. This CDR3 spans 13 amino acids. Trimming left V 4 bases short and J 0 bases short, with 8 bases between. As for this clone: What it binds is not known.

The TCR originated in an adult in good health. The V gene is TRBV5-1, the J gene TRBJ2-7; D is perhaps TRBD2 (5 bases). Here the sequenced sample was peripheral blood, taken on day 0 of AZD1222 vaccination. CDR3 sequence (DNA): TGCGCCAGCAGCGACGGACTCTCCTACGAGCAGTACTTC. Translating it yields CASSDGLSYEQYF.